This TCR beta chain was identified in a study of response to subunit inactivated influenza vaccine. Study results and limitations: New T cells are recruited in small numbers by each seasonal influenza vaccination, according to the authors' suggestion.

TCRdb re-derived calls from the RT-PCR reads in MiXCR, one entry per CDR3 protein. The table lists 500,000 or so distinct CDR3 sequences, 16% of them singletons. This clonotype was counted between two and nine times. Its matching antigen is unknown. Trimming cost V 2 bases and J 3 bases, with 14 bases left between them. The CDR3 is 15 residues long. Germline V gives CDR1 SGHTA, CDR2 FQGNSA. The specimen comprised CD4+ T cells sorted from PBMCs, sampled around 2 years after vaccination. This sequence was found in a man in his fifties or sixties who received an inactivated influenza vaccine. This chain joins TRBV7-2 and TRBJ2-7; tentative D call: TRBD1 (6 bases). The CDR3 sequence is CASSLSFGRGYEQYF. DNA for the CDR3: TGTGCCAGCAGCTTATCTTTCGGCAGGGGCTACGAGCAGTACTTC.